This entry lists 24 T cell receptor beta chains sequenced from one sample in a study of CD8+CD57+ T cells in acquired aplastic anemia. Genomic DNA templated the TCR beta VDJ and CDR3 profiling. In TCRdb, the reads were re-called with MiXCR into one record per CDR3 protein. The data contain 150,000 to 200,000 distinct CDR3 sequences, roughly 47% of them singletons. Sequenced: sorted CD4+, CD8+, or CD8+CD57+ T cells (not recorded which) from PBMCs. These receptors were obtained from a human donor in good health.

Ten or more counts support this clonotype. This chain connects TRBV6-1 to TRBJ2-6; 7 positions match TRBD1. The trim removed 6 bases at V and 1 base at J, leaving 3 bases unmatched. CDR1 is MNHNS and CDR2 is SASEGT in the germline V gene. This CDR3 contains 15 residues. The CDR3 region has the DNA TGTGCCAGCAGGACAGGGAAATCTGGGGCCAACGTCCTGACTTTC. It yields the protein CASRTGKSGANVLTF.

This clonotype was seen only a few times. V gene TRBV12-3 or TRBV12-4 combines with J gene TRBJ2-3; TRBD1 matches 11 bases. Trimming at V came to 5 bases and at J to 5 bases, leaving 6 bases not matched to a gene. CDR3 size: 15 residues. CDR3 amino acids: CASSRGTGGKDTQYF. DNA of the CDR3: TGTGCCAGCAGTCGCGGGACAGGGGGAAAAGATACGCAGTATTTT.

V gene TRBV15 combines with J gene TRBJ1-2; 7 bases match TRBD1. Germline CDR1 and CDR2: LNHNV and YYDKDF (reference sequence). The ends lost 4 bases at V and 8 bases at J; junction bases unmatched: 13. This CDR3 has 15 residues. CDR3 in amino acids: CATSNLLDRVEGYTF. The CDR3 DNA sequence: TGTGCCACCAGCAACCTCCTAGACAGGGTGGAAGGCTACACCTTC.

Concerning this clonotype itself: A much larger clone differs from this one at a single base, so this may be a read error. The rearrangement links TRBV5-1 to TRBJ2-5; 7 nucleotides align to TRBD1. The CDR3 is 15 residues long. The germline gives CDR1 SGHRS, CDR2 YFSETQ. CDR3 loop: CTSSLQPGQLETQYF. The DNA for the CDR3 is TGCACCAGCAGCTTACAACCGGGACAGCTAGAGACCCAGTACTTC.

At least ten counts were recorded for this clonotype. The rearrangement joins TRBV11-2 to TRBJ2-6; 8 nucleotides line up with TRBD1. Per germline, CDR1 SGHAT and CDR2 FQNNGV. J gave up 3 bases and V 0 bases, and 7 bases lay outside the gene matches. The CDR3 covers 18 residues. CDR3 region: CASSLDLAGGGGANVLTF. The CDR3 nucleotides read TGTGCCAGCAGCTTAGATCTGGCAGGGGGCGGTGGGGCCAACGTCCTGACTTTC. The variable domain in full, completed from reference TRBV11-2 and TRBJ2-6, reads EAGVAQSPRYKIIEKRQSVAFWCNPISGHATLYWYQQILGQGPKLLIQFQNNGVVDDSQLPKDRFSAERLKGVDSTLKIQPAKLEDSAVYLCASSLDLAGGGGANVLTFGAGSRLTVL.

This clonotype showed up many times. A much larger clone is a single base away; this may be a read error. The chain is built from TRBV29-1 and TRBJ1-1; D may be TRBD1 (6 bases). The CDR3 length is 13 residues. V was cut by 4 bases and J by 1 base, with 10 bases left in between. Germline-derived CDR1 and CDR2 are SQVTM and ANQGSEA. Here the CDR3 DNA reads TGCAGCGTTGGGCAGGGGACGAACACTGAAGCTTTCTTT. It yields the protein CSVGQGTNTEAFF.

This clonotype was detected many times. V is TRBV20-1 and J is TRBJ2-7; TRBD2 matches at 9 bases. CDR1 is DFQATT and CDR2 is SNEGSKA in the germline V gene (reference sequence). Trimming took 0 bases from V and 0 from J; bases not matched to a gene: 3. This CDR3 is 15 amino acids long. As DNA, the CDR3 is TGCAGTGCTAGAGACCCTAGCGGGAACTCCTACGAGCAGTACTTC. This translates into CSARDPSGNSYEQYF.

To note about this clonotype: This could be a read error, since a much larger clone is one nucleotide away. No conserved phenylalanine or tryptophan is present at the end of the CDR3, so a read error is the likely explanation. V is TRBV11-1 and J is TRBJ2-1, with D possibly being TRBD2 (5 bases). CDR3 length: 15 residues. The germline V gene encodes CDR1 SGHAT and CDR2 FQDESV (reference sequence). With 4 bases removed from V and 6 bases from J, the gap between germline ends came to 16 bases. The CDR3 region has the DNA TGTGCCAGCAGCTACCGGGGAACGGAGGTCAATGAGCAGTTCCTC. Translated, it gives CASSYRGTEVNEQFL.

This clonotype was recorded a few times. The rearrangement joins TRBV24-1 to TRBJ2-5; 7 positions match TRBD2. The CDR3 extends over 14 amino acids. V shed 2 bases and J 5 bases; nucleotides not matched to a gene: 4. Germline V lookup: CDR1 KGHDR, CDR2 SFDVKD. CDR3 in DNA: TGTGCCACCAGTGATTGGACTAGGGTGGAGACCCAGTACTTC. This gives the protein CATSDWTRVETQYF.

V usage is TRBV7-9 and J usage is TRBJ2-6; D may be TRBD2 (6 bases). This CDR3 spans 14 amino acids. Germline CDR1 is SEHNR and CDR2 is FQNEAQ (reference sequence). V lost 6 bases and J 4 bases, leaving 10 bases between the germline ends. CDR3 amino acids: CASREGSGANVLTF. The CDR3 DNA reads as TGTGCCAGCAGGGAGGGTTCGGGGGCCAACGTCCTGACTTTC.

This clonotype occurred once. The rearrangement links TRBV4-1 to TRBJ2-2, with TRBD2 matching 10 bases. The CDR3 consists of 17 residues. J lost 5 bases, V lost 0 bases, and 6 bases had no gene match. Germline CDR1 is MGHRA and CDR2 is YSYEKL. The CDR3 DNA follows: TGCGCCAGCAGCCAAGATGCTAGCGGGAGTCAAACCGGGGAGCTGTTTTTT. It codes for CASSQDASGSQTGELFF.

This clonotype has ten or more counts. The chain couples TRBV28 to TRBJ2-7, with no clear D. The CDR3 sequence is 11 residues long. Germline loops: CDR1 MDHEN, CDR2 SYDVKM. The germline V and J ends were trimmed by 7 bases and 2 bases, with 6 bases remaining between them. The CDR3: CASKRTYEQYF. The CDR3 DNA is TGTGCCAGCAAGAGGACCTACGAGCAGTACTTC.

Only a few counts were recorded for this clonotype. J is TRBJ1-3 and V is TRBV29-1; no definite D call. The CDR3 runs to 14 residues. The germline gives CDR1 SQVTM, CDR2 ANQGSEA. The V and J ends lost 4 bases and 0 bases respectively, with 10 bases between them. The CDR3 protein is CSVVHPRSGNTIYF. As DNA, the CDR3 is TGCAGCGTTGTCCACCCTCGCTCTGGAAACACCATATATTTT.

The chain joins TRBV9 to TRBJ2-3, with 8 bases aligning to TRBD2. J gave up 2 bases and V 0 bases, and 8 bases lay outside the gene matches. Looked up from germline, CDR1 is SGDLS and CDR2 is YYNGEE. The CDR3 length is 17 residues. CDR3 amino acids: CASSVAIAGKYTDTQYF. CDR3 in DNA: TGTGCCAGCAGCGTAGCTATAGCGGGAAAGTACACAGATACGCAGTATTTT.

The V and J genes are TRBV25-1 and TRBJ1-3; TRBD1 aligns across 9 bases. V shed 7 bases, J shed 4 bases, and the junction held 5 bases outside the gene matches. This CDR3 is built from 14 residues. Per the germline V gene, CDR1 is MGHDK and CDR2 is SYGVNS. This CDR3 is CASTSTGGGNTIYF. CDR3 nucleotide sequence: TGTGCCAGCACCTCGACAGGGGGAGGAAACACCATATATTTT.

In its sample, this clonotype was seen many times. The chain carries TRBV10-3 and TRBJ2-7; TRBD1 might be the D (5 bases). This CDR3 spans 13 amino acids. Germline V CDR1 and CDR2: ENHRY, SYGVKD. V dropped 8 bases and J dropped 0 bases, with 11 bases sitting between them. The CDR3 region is CAIRGADSYEQYF. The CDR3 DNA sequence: TGTGCCATCCGTGGGGCTGACTCCTACGAGCAGTACTTC.

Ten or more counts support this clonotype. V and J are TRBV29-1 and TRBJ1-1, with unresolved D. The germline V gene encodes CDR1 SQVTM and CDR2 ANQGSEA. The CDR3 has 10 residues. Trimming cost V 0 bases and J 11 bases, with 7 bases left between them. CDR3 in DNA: TGCAGCGTTGAAGAGGGAACCGCTTTCTTT. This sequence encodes CSVEEGTAFF.

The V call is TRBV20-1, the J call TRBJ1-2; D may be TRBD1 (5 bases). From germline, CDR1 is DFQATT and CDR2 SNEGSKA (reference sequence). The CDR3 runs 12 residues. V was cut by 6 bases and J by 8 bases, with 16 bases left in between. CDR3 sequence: CSADMTANGYTF. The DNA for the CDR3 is TGCAGTGCGGATATGACAGCAAACGGCTACACCTTC.

In DNA form, the CDR3 reads TGTGCCAGCAGTGAAGCGATCACCGAAGCCTACGAGCAGTACTTC. This translates into CASSEAITEAYEQYF. The chain has TRBV2 and TRBJ2-7; D ambiguous. Germline lookup yields CDR1 SNHLY and CDR2 FYNNEI. CDR3 size: 15 residues. V dropped 0 bases and J dropped 2 bases, with 11 bases sitting between them.

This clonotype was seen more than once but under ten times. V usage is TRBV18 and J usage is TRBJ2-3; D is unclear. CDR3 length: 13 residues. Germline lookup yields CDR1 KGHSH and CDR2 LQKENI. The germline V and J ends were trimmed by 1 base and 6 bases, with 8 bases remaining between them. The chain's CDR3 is CASSPRFGDTQYF. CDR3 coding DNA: TGTGCCAGCTCACCACGATTTGGCGATACGCAGTATTTT.

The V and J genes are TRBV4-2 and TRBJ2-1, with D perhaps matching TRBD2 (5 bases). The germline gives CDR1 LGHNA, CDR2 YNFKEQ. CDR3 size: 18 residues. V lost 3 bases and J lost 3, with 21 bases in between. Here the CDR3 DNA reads TGTGCCAGCAGCCAGGCGGCTAGCTGGGAGTCCGACTACAATGAGCAGTTCTTC. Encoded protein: CASSQAASWESDYNEQFF.

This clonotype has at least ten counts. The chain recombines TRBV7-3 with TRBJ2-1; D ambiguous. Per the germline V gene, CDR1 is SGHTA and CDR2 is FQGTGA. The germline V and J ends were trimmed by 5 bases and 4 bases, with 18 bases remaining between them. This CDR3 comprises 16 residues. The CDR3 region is CASSPTPFGIYNEQFF. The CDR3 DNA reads TGTGCCAGCAGCCCGACTCCATTTGGGATTTACAATGAGCAGTTCTTC.

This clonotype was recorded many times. CDR3 sequence: CASSYRQTLNTEAFF. The CDR3 DNA reads TGCGCCAGCAGCTACCGACAGACCTTGAACACTGAAGCTTTCTTT. The V gene is TRBV5-1, the J gene TRBJ1-1; D may be TRBD1 (5 bases). Trimming removed 3 bases at V and 0 bases at J, with 12 bases between. This CDR3 has 15 amino acids. Looked up from germline, CDR1 is SGHRS and CDR2 is YFSETQ. The whole variable domain, remainder taken from reference TRBV5-1 and TRBJ1-1, is KAGVTQTPRYLIKTRGQQVTLSCSPISGHRSVSWYQQTPGQGLQFLFEYFSETQRNKGNFPGRFSGRQFSNSRSEMNVSTLELGDSALYLCASSYRQTLNTEAFFGQGTRLTVV.

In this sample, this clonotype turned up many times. The CDR3 loop reads CASSGNAGATEAFF. In DNA form, the CDR3 reads TGCGCCAGCAGCGGAAACGCGGGAGCCACTGAAGCTTTCTTT. V and J are TRBV5-1 and TRBJ1-1; D call uncertain. The germline gives CDR1 SGHRS, CDR2 YFSETQ. CDR3 length: 14 residues. Trimming shortened V by 4 bases and J by 4 bases, and 14 bases separated the two germline ends.